One T cell receptor (beta chain) is described in this entry. Study processing details: Nucleated cell number was recorded as an estimate derived from reference gene primer amplification. Profiling relied on immunoSEQ multiplex PCR, and the TCRdb table lists in-frame clones only, not all of them. V, J and clone size reflect that table, while D and trimming were determined from the DNA. The data contain approximately 25,000 clones, around 80% of them singletons. This sample was taken from a study of blood T cell repertoires in COVID-19. Study summary: Some COVID-19 samples were acute and others convalescent; all came from the United States, Italy and Spain.

The clonotype comes from a woman over 75 with acute or convalescent COVID-19. Input material: peripheral blood.

The CDR3: CASSFLQGRNTEAFF. As DNA, the CDR3 is TGTGCCAGCAGTTTCCTACAGGGGCGGAACACTGAAGCTTTCTTT. This chain connects TRBV28 to TRBJ1-1; 7 bases fit TRBD1. The CDR3 length is 15 residues. Trimming cost V 3 bases and J 1 base; bases outside gene matches: 5. Germline CDR1 is MDHEN and CDR2 is SYDVKM. The whole variable domain, remainder taken from reference TRBV28 and TRBJ1-1, is DVKVTQSSRYLVKRTGEKVFLECVQDMDHENMFWYRQDPGLGLRLIYFSYDVKMKEKGDIPEGYSVSREKKERFSLILESASTNQTSMYLCASSFLQGRNTEAFFGQGTRLTVV.